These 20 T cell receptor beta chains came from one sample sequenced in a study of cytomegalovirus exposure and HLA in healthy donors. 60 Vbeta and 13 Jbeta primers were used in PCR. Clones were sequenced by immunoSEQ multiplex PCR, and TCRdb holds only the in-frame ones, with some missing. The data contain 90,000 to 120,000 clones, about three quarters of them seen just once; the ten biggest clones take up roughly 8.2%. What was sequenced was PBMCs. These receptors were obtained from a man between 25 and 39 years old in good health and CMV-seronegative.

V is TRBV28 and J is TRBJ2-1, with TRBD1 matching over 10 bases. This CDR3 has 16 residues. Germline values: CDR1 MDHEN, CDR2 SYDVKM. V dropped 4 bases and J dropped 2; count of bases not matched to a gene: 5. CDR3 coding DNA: TGTGCCAGCAGTTCGTCCGGGACAGGGGCCTACAATGAGCAGTTCTTC. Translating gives CASSSSGTGAYNEQFF.

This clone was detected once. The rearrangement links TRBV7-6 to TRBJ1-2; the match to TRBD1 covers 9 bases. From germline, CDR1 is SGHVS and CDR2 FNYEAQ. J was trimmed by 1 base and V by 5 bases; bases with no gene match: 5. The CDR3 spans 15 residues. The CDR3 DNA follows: TGTGCCAGCAGCCCGGGACAGGGTGTTAACTATGGCTACACCTTC. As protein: CASSPGQGVNYGYTF.

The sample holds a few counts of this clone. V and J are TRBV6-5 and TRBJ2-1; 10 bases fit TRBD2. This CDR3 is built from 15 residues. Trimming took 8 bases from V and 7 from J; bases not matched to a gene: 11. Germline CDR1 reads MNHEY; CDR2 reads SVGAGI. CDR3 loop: CASRGWLAGANEQFF. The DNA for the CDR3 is TGTGCCAGCCGTGGGTGGCTAGCGGGAGCGAATGAGCAGTTCTTC.

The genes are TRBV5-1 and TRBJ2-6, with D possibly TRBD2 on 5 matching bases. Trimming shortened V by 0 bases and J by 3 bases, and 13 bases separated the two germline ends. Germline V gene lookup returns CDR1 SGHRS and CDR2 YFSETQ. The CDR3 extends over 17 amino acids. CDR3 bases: TGCGCCAGCAGCTTGGCCCTCAGCGGCTATGGGGCCAACGTCCTGACTTTC. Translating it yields CASSLALSGYGANVLTF.

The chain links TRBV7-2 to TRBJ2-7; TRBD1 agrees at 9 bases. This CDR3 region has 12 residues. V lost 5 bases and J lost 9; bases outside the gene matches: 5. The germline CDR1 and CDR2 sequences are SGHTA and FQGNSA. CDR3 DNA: TGTGCCAGCAGCCTGGGACAGGGCGGGCAGTACTTC. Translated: CASSLGQGGQYF.

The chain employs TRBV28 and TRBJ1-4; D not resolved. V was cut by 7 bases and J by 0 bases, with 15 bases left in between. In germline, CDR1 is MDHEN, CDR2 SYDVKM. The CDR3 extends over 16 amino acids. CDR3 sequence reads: CASITAWASTNEKLFF. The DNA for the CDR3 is TGTGCCAGCATCACTGCCTGGGCTTCAACTAATGAAAAACTGTTTTTT.

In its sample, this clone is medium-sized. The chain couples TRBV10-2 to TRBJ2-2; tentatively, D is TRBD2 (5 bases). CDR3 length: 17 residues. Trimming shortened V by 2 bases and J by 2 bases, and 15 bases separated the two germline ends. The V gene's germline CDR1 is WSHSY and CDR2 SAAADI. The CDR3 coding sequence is TGCGCCAGCAGTGAGGAAGGTCGAGGGATCAACACCGGGGAGCTGTTTTTT. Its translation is CASSEEGRGINTGELFF.

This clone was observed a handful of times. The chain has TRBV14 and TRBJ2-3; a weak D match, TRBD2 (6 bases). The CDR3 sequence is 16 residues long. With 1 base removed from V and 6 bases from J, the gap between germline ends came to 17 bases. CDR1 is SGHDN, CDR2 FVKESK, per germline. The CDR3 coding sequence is TGTGCCAGCAGCCAAGGATCGGTAGCGGAGGGGGATACGCAGTATTTT. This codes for CASSQGSVAEGDTQYF.

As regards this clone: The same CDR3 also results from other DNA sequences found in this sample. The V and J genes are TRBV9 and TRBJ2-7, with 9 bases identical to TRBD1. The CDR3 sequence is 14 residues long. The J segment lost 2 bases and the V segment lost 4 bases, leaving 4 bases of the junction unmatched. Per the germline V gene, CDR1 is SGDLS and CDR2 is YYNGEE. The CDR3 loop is CASSPRQGAYEQYF. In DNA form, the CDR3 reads TGTGCCAGCAGCCCAAGACAGGGGGCCTACGAGCAGTACTTC.

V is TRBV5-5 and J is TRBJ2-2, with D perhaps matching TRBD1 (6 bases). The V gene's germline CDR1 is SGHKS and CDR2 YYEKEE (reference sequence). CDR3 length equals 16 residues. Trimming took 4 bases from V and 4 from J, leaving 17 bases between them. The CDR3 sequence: CASSHGYTGTTGELFF. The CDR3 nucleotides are TGTGCCAGCAGCCATGGGTACACAGGGACCACCGGGGAGCTGTTTTTT.

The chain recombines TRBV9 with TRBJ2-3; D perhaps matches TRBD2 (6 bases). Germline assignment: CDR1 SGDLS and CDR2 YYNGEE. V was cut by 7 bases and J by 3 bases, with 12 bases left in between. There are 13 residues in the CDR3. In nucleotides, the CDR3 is TGTGCCAGCGCATTCGGGAGTACAGATACGCAGTATTTT. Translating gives CASAFGSTDTQYF.

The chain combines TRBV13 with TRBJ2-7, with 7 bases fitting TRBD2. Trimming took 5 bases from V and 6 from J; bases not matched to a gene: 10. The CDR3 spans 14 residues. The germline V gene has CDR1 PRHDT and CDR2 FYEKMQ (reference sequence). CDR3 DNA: TGTGCCAGCAGCGTGGCTAGCGGTACGGGCGAGCAGTACTTC. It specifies CASSVASGTGEQYF.

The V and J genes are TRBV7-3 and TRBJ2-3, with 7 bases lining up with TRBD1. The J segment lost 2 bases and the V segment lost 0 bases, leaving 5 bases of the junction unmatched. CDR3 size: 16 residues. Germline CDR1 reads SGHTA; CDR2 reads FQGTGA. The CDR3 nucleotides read TGTGCCAGCAGCTTAACAAGGGACAGCCCCACAGATACGCAGTATTTT. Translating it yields CASSLTRDSPTDTQYF.

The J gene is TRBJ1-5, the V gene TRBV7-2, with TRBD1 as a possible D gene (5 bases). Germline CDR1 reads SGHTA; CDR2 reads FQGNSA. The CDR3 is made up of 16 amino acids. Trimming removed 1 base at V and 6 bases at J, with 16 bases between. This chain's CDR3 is CASSLGRPGQSQPQHF. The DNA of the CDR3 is TGTGCCAGCAGCTTAGGTAGGCCAGGGCAAAGTCAGCCCCAGCATTTT.

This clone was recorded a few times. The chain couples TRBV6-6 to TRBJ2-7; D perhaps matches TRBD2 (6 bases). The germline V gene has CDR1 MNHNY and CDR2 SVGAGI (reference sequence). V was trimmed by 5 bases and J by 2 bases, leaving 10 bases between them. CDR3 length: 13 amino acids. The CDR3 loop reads CASSPGGTYEQYF. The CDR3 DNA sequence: TGTGCCAGCAGTCCCGGGGGAACCTACGAGCAGTACTTC.

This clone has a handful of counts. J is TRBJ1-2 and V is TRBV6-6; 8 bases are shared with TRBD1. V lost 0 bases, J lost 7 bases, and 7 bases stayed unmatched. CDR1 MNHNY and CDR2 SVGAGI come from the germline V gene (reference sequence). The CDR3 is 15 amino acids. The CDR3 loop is CASSYSTGEYGGYTF. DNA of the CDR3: TGTGCCAGCAGTTACTCGACAGGGGAGTACGGTGGCTACACCTTC.

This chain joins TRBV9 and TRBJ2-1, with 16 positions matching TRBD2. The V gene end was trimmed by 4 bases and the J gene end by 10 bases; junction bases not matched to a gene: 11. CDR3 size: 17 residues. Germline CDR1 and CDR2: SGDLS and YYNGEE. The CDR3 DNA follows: TGTGCCAGCAGCCCCCCGGGACTAGCGGGGGGGTTGGTGGAGCAGTTCTTC. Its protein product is CASSPPGLAGGLVEQFF.

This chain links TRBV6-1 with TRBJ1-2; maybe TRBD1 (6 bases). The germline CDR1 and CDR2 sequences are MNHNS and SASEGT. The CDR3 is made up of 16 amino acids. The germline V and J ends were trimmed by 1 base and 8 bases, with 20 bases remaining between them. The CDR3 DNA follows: TGTGCCAGCAGTGAAGTTTACAGATCCCCAGGGGACGGCTACACCTTC. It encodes CASSEVYRSPGDGYTF.

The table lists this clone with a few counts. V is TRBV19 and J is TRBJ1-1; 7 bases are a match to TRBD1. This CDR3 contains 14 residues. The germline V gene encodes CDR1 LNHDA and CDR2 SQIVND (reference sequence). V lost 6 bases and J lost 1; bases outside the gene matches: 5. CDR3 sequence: CASRTGTANTEAFF. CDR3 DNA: TGTGCCAGTAGAACCGGGACAGCGAACACTGAAGCTTTCTTT.

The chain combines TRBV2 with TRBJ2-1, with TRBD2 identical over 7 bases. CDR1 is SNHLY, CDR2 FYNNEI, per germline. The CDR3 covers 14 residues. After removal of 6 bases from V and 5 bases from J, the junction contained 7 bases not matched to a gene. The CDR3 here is CASRGGRAHNEQFF. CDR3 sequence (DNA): TGTGCCAGCAGAGGTGGGAGGGCCCACAATGAGCAGTTCTTC. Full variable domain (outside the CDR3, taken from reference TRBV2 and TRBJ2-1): EPEVTQTPSHQVTQMGQEVILRCVPISNHLYFYWYRQILGQKVEFLVSFYNNEISEKSEIFDDQFSVERPDGSNFTLKIRSTKLEDSAMYFCASRGGRAHNEQFFGPGTRLTVL.